Given below is one TCR beta chain in context. This sample is part of a study of blood T cell repertoires in COVID-19. Study background: Both acute and convalescent COVID-19 samples were obtained from the United States, Italy and Spain.

This CDR3 has 17 residues. Germline V gives CDR1 MNHNS, CDR2 SASEGT. The trim removed 2 bases at V and 4 bases at J, leaving 11 bases unmatched. Some clones are missing from TCRdb's copy, which holds only in-frame ones; the method was immunoSEQ multiplex PCR. The table has about 360,000 clones, 85% to 90% seen once. The sequence came from a human donor in a cohort sampled during active COVID-19. Sequencing was carried out using peripheral blood. The chain uses TRBV6-1 and TRBJ2-3; 8 nucleotides align to TRBD2. The CDR3 DNA reads TGTGCCAGCAGTGAAAGGTCTTCGGGGGGGCTCGCAGATACGCAGTATTTT. This gives the protein CASSERSSGGLADTQYF.